This TCR beta chain was captured in a study of T cells in Graves' hyperthyroidism and ophthalmopathy. PBMCs were derived from around 10 ml fresh peripheral blood. Germline V gene lookup returns CDR1 GTSNPN and CDR2 SVGIG (reference sequence). The CDR3 runs 15 residues. The junction had 4 bases not matched to a gene; V was cut back by 2 bases and J by 2 bases. This clonotype was seen at least ten times. It was RNA transcripts that yielded the amplified TCR beta CDR3 regions. A set of HTBI primers served as the primers for a first-round RT-PCR of the TCR CDR3. One entry per CDR3 protein results from TCRdb running MiXCR on the multiplex PCR reads. The sample lists about 600,000 distinct CDR3 sequences, 16% occurring once.

This sequence originates from a woman between 40 and 55 years old with Graves' ophthalmopathy. Material: blood. The V and J genes are TRBV30 and TRBJ2-3, with 10 nucleotides matching TRBD2. The CDR3 DNA reads TGTGCCTGGAGTAGCGGGGGGGCCTTCACAGATACGCAGTATTTT. This gives the protein CAWSSGGAFTDTQYF.